Shown below are 21 T cell receptor beta chains from a single sample sequenced in a study of T cells in Graves' hyperthyroidism and ophthalmopathy. The investigators amplified TCR beta CDR3 regions from RNA transcripts. The primer set for the first-round RT-PCR of the TCR CDR3 was HTBI. TCRdb reprocessed the multiplex PCR reads with MiXCR, giving one entry per CDR3 protein. Of 500,000 to 650,000 distinct CDR3 sequences in the sample, less than 15% were seen once. Sequencing was done on a sample of blood. These receptor sequences come from a woman aged 40 to 50 with Graves' hyperthyroidism.

Ten or more counts support this clonotype. The chain joins TRBV11-2 to TRBJ2-7, with D possibly matching TRBD2 (6 bases). The CDR3 has 15 residues. Trimming took off 1 base at V and 4 bases at J, with 14 bases between the two ends. CDR1 SGHAT and CDR2 FQNNGV come from the germline V gene. The CDR3 sequence: CASSLVGRARYEQYF. CDR3 sequence (DNA): TGTGCCAGCAGCTTAGTCGGGAGAGCGCGGTACGAGCAGTACTTC. The variable domain in full, with the rest retrieved from reference TRBV11-2 and TRBJ2-7, is EAGVAQSPRYKIIEKRQSVAFWCNPISGHATLYWYQQILGQGPKLLIQFQNNGVVDDSQLPKDRFSAERLKGVDSTLKIQPAKLEDSAVYLCASSLVGRARYEQYFGPGTRLTVT.

The CDR3 loop reads CASSYSTSRTYEQYF. CDR3 coding DNA: TGTGCCAGCAGTTACTCGACTAGCCGAACCTACGAGCAGTACTTC. The chain uses TRBV6-5 and TRBJ2-7, with TRBD2 identical over 7 bases. The V gene end was trimmed by 0 bases and the J gene end by 2 bases; junction bases not matched to a gene: 4. CDR1 and CDR2 from the germline V gene are MNHEY and SVGAGI. The CDR3 loop spans 15 amino acids.

The rearrangement uses TRBV29-1 and TRBJ2-7; the match to TRBD2 covers 7 bases. The germline CDR1 and CDR2 sequences are SQVTM and ANQGSEA. Unmatched junction bases numbered 10, after V lost 0 bases and J lost 2 bases. The CDR3 extends over 16 amino acids. DNA for the CDR3: TGCAGCGTTGAAGATGAGAGGGCTAGCGGCACCTACGAGCAGTACTTC. It codes for CSVEDERASGTYEQYF.

This clonotype was seen many times. The chain uses TRBV20-1 and TRBJ1-5; unclear D gene. V was shortened by 3 bases and J by 4 bases, with 10 bases between the two germline ends. This CDR3 region has 13 residues. The germline gives CDR1 DFQATT, CDR2 SNEGSKA (reference sequence). The CDR3: CSASEGLNQPQHF. The CDR3 DNA reads TGCAGTGCTAGTGAGGGCTTAAATCAGCCCCAGCATTTT.

Ten or more counts support this clonotype. The genes are TRBV20-1 and TRBJ2-5; no reliable D call. This CDR3 spans 13 amino acids. The germline CDR1 and CDR2 sequences are DFQATT and SNEGSKA (reference sequence). V lost 0 bases and J 3 bases, leaving 8 bases between the germline ends. CDR3 sequence: CSARDWQKETQYF. Written as DNA, the CDR3 is TGCAGTGCTAGAGATTGGCAGAAAGAGACCCAGTACTTC.

This clonotype was picked up many times. The chain has TRBV6-4 and TRBJ2-2, with 15 bases aligning to TRBD2. The V and J ends lost 7 bases and 9 bases, in that order; junction bases with no gene match: 6. This CDR3 comprises 15 residues. The germline V gene encodes CDR1 MRHNA and CDR2 SNTAGT. The CDR3 loop is CASNGLAGGPRELFF. As DNA, the CDR3 is TGTGCCAGCAATGGACTAGCGGGAGGGCCAAGGGAGCTGTTTTTT.

This clonotype was picked up many times. The V call is TRBV28, the J call TRBJ1-5; D perhaps matches TRBD1 (5 bases). The ends were cut back, 6 bases at V and 5 bases at J, with 20 bases in the middle. The CDR3 has 16 amino acids. From germline, CDR1 is MDHEN and CDR2 SYDVKM. The CDR3 bases are TGTGCCAGCAGCTCTCGTGGGGAATCAGGGCATCAGCCCCAGCATTTT. This gives the protein CASSSRGESGHQPQHF.

This chain links TRBV11-2 with TRBJ1-1; weak D call: TRBD1 (5 bases). This CDR3 comprises 13 residues. V was cut by 5 bases and J by 10 bases, with 17 bases left in between. Germline V gene sequence: CDR1 SGHAT, CDR2 FQNNGV. The CDR3 nucleotides read TGTGCCAGCAGCCGAGAACGCCAGGGATCAGCTTTCTTT. It yields the protein CASSRERQGSAFF.

This clonotype was counted ten times or more. The V call is TRBV3-1, the J call TRBJ1-1; TRBD1 is a possible D gene (6 bases). Trimming shortened V by 3 bases and J by 2 bases, and 10 bases separated the two germline ends. This CDR3 has 14 residues. CDR1 and CDR2 (germline): LGHDT, YNNKEL (reference sequence). Here the CDR3 reads CASSHRQVNTEAFF. The CDR3 nucleotides read TGTGCCAGCAGCCATAGACAGGTCAACACTGAAGCTTTCTTT.

The genes are TRBV19 and TRBJ1-5; 9 bases are a match to TRBD1. This CDR3 region has 17 residues. Germline-derived CDR1 and CDR2 are LNHDA and SQIVND (reference sequence). V lost 7 bases, J lost 2 bases, and 12 bases stayed unmatched. This chain's CDR3 is CASIERDRVIGNQPQHF. DNA for the CDR3: TGTGCCAGTATAGAACGGGACAGGGTCATTGGCAATCAGCCCCAGCATTTT.

This clonotype has only a few counts. An end of the junction differs from the germline gene, which may be a read error. CDR3 coding DNA: TGTGCCACCAGTAGGGTATACCAAGAGACCCAGTACTTC. Its protein product is CATSRVYQETQYF. The chain links TRBV28 to TRBJ2-5; D not resolved. CDR1 is MDHEN and CDR2 is SYDVKM in the germline V gene. This CDR3 region has 13 residues.

This clonotype was found many times. V and J are TRBV7-9 and TRBJ2-1, with D maybe TRBD2 (6 bases). CDR1 and CDR2 from the germline V gene are SEHNR and FQNEAQ (reference sequence). The V end lost 5 bases, the J end lost 10 bases, and 15 bases lay between the germline ends. The CDR3 totals 13 residues. CDR3 in DNA: TGTGCCAGCAGCCACGACTGGGACTTGGAGCAGTTCTTC. It is translated as CASSHDWDLEQFF.

This clonotype was seen ten or more times. V gene TRBV6-1 combines with J gene TRBJ2-3, with D tentatively TRBD2 (6 bases). Deletions cut 8 bases from V and 2 bases from J, with 20 bases between. The CDR3 runs 16 residues. Germline V CDR1 and CDR2: MNHNS, SASEGT. CDR3 coding DNA: TGTGCCAGCGTGGCGGGGCTTTCCCCATACACAGATACGCAGTATTTT. This encodes CASVAGLSPYTDTQYF.

This CDR3 is CATATSGSTDTQYF. The CDR3 DNA reads TGTGCCACGGCAACTAGCGGGAGCACAGATACGCAGTATTTT. The chain is built from TRBV24-1 and TRBJ2-3, with 9 bases lining up with TRBD2. Per the germline V gene, CDR1 is KGHDR and CDR2 is SFDVKD. Unmatched junction bases numbered 4, after V lost 10 bases and J lost 0 bases. The length of the CDR3 is 14 residues.

This clonotype was seen repeatedly, ten times or more. V gene TRBV5-5 combines with J gene TRBJ2-7; 9 bases map to TRBD2. The CDR3 extends over 17 amino acids. After removal of 3 bases from V and 1 base from J, the junction contained 11 bases not matched to a gene. Per the germline V gene, CDR1 is SGHKS and CDR2 is YYEKEE (reference sequence). Written as DNA, the CDR3 is TGTGCCAGCAGCTCTACTCATAGCGGGAGTGGTTCCTACGAGCAGTACTTC. Translating it yields CASSSTHSGSGSYEQYF.

The chain links TRBV4-1 to TRBJ2-5; possibly TRBD2 for D (6 bases). Trimming left V 3 bases short and J 3 bases short, with 17 bases between. From germline, CDR1 is MGHRA and CDR2 YSYEKL. CDR3 length equals 16 residues. CDR3 coding DNA: TGCGCCAGCAGCCAGAGACTAGTGGTCGGAAAAGAGACCCAGTACTTC. Protein product: CASSQRLVVGKETQYF.

The genes are TRBV7-2 and TRBJ1-2; D unclear. Between the trimmed V and J ends, which lost 5 bases and 7 bases, there was a span of 14 bases. The CDR3 is made up of 13 amino acids. The germline V gene has CDR1 SGHTA and CDR2 FQGNSA. The CDR3 DNA follows: TGTGCCAGCAGCCGGTACTCTCAGGCTGGCTACACCTTC. Translating gives CASSRYSQAGYTF.

The genes are TRBV5-1 and TRBJ2-7; D assignment may be TRBD1 or TRBD2 (5 bases each). The CDR3 loop spans 16 amino acids. V was clipped by 4 bases and J by 3 bases, with 20 bases between them. Germline V CDR1 and CDR2: SGHRS, YFSETQ. CDR3: CASSTGTITVNYEQYF. The CDR3, as DNA: TGCGCCAGCAGCACCGGGACCATAACTGTAAACTACGAGCAGTACTTC.

This clonotype occurred many times. The rearrangement joins TRBV3-1 to TRBJ1-1; TRBD1 might be the D (5 bases). This CDR3 comprises 13 residues. CDR1 LGHDT and CDR2 YNNKEL come from the germline V gene (reference sequence). With 0 bases removed from V and 9 bases from J, the gap between germline ends came to 11 bases. This chain's CDR3 is CASSQEPRAKAFF. CDR3 DNA: TGTGCCAGCAGCCAAGAACCCAGGGCAAAAGCTTTCTTT.

A few counts support this clonotype. The chain is built from TRBV29-1 and TRBJ2-7; the D gene is possibly TRBD1 (5 bases). This CDR3 contains 16 residues. V was clipped by 0 bases and J by 4 bases, with 19 bases between them. Per the germline V gene, CDR1 is SQVTM and CDR2 is ANQGSEA. CDR3 nucleotides: TGCAGCGTTGAAGAACAGGCGGTCCTCTCGGTATACGAGCAGTACTTC. Its protein is CSVEEQAVLSVYEQYF.

The table lists this clonotype with many counts. This rearrangement joins TRBV2 to TRBJ1-5; D unclear. CDR1 and CDR2 (germline): SNHLY, FYNNEI. The CDR3 is made up of 16 amino acids. The V gene lost 4 bases and the J gene lost 0 bases, with 13 bases spanning the gap. CDR3 amino acids: CASSGRVVVSNQPQHF. In nucleotides, the CDR3 is TGTGCCAGCAGTGGGAGGGTTGTCGTTAGCAATCAGCCCCAGCATTTT.